Listed below are T cell receptor beta chains from one sample, sequenced in a study of CD8+CD57+ T cells in acquired aplastic anemia. TCRdb recomputed calls from the reads with MiXCR, one row per CDR3 protein. The sample has about 110,000 distinct CDR3 sequences, around half seen once. Sequenced input: sorted CD4+, CD8+, or CD8+CD57+ T cells (not recorded which) from PBMCs. These TCRs come from a human donor in good health, serving as a control. Each CDR3 is given with its conserved first and last residue. D genes are given only for firm matches. Size is stated for part of the rows, as once, few or many counts, or as a class when the clone is expanded.

j_gene,v_gene,abundance,d_gene,CDR3aa,CDR3nt
TRBJ1-1,TRBV2,once,.,CASNREMLNTEAFF,TGTGCCAGCAACCGAGAGATGCTGAACACTGAAGCTTTCTTT
TRBJ2-3,TRBV25-1,.,TRBD2,CASNLAGADTQYF,TGTGCCAGTAATCTAGCGGGGGCAGATACGCAGTATTTT
TRBJ1-1,TRBV20-1,many,TRBD1,CSARDIGQGGTEAFF,TGCAGTGCTAGAGATATTGGGCAGGGGGGGACTGAAGCTTTCTTT
TRBJ1-2,TRBV6-1,.,TRBD1,CASSLQTGTGRSYGYTF,TGTGCCAGCAGCCTACAAACCGGGACAGGCCGCAGTTATGGCTACACCTTC
TRBJ2-6,TRBV19,.,.,CASTVGSGANVLTF,TGTGCCAGTACCGTAGGCTCTGGGGCCAACGTCCTGACTTTC
TRBJ2-4,TRBV7-6,many,TRBD2,CASSLSGGNIQYF,TGTGCCAGCAGCTTATCGGGGGGTAACATTCAGTACTTC
TRBJ1-4,TRBV25-1,few,TRBD1,CASSPGQGRATNEKLFF,TGTGCCAGCAGTCCCGGACAGGGTCGGGCAACTAATGAAAAACTGTTTTTT
TRBJ2-7,TRBV25-1,.,TRBD1,CASSGTDRVRYEQYF,TGTGCCAGCAGTGGGACGGACAGGGTCCGGTACGAGCAGTACTTC
TRBJ2-2,TRBV27,few,.,CASSETNTLGDGELFF,TGTGCCAGCAGTGAAACAAACACGTTAGGAGACGGGGAGCTGTTTTTT
TRBJ1-2,TRBV27,many,TRBD1,CASSLGTGGNYGYTF,TGTGCCAGCAGTTTGGGGACAGGGGGCAACTATGGCTACACCTTC
TRBJ2-5,TRBV6-1,many,.,CASSKPEYQETQYF,TGTGCCAGCAGTAAACCAGAGTACCAAGAGACCCAGTACTTC
TRBJ2-5,TRBV3-1,many,TRBD2,CASSQDPSGGEGETQYF,TGTGCCAGCAGCCAAGATCCTAGCGGGGGGGAGGGGGAGACCCAGTACTTC
TRBJ2-7,TRBV7-9,.,.,CASSLAWGVSYEQYF,TGTGCCAGCAGCTTAGCGTGGGGTGTCTCCTACGAGCAGTACTTC
TRBJ1-1,TRBV10-3,.,.,CAISEFRQHLFF,TGTGCCATCAGTGAGTTCCGCCAGCACTTATTCTTT
TRBJ2-5,TRBV2,.,TRBD2,CASGRGKETQYF,TGTGCCAGCGGGCGGGGGAAGGAGACCCAGTACTTC
TRBJ2-1,TRBV4-1,many,TRBD2,CASSQAERGNEQFF,TGCGCCAGCAGCCAAGCGGAGCGGGGGAATGAGCAGTTCTTC
TRBJ2-7,TRBV20-1,.,TRBD2,CSAGPSGDRYEQYF,TGCAGTGCCGGACCTAGCGGGGATCGCTACGAGCAGTACTTC
TRBJ1-1,TRBV12-3/TRBV12-4,.,.,CASGNPGRLNTEAFF,TGTGCCAGCGGTAATCCGGGACGGCTGAACACTGAAGCTTTCTTT
TRBJ2-1,TRBV19,.,.,CASSIGGVQQFF,TGTGCCAGTAGTATAGGGGGGGTTCAGCAGTTCTTC
TRBJ2-3,TRBV15,.,TRBD2,CASSLRSGGPGDTQYF,TGTGCCAGCAGTTTGAGGTCGGGGGGGCCGGGAGATACGCAGTATTTT
TRBJ2-1,TRBV4-2,many,.,CASSQAGNEQFF,TGTGCCAGCAGCCAAGCGGGCAATGAGCAGTTCTTC
TRBJ1-2,TRBV12-5,.,.,CASGLAPGLPGNYGYTF,TGTGCTAGTGGTTTGGCCCCCGGTCTTCCGGGAAACTATGGCTACACCTTC
TRBJ1-5,TRBV29-1,.,.,CSVAEGTSNQPQHF,TGCAGCGTAGCTGAGGGGACGAGCAATCAGCCCCAGCATTTT
TRBJ2-5,TRBV25-1,.,.,CASSQRGGGPLQETQYF,TGTGCCAGCAGCCAAAGGGGGGGGGGGCCCCTCCAAGAGACCCAGTACTTC
TRBJ1-4,TRBV25-1,.,TRBD1,CASSEGNRGSEELFF,TGTGCCAGCAGTGAAGGGAACAGGGGCTCTGAAGAACTGTTTTTT
TRBJ1-4,TRBV12-3/TRBV12-4,many,TRBD1,CASSLTGGGEKLFF,TGTGCCAGCAGTTTGACAGGGGGGGGTGAAAAACTGTTTTTT
TRBJ1-1,TRBV7-3,.,.,CASSLTPTDFRGNTEAFF,TGTGCCAGCAGCCTAACGCCGACGGACTTTAGGGGGAACACTGAAGCTTTCTTT
TRBJ2-5,TRBV29-1,.,.,CSVGGGEQETQYF,TGCAGCGTTGGAGGGGGAGAACAAGAGACCCAGTACTTC
TRBJ2-7,TRBV2,few,.,CASSGIPYEQYF,TGTGCCAGCAGTGGGATCCCCTACGAGCAGTACTTC
TRBJ1-5,TRBV10-3,once,TRBD1,CAISGTGIPNQPQHF,TGTGCCATCAGTGGGACAGGGATACCCAATCAGCCCCAGCATTTT
TRBJ2-5,TRBV2,medium-sized,TRBD2,CASTNGLAGGKETQYF,TGTGCCAGCACTAATGGACTAGCGGGGGGGAAAGAGACCCAGTACTTC
TRBJ1-6,TRBV6-7,many,.,CASSSGNSPLHF,TGTGCCAGCAGTTCAGGGAATTCACCCCTCCACTTT
TRBJ1-2,TRBV7-8,many,TRBD1,CASSFDRDHYGYTF,TGTGCCAGCAGCTTTGACAGGGACCACTATGGCTACACCTTC
TRBJ2-7,TRBV11-2,many,TRBD1,CASSDRQGSSYEQYF,TGTGCCAGCAGCGATAGACAGGGAAGCTCCTACGAGCAGTACTTC
TRBJ2-1,TRBV27,many,TRBD1,CASSPGTGYNEQFF,TGTGCCAGCAGCCCCGGGACAGGGTACAATGAGCAGTTCTTC
TRBJ2-7,TRBV11-2,many,TRBD2,CASSSTGTSGGASSEQYF,TGTGCCAGCAGCTCCACCGGGACTAGCGGGGGGGCATCCAGCGAGCAGTACTTC
TRBJ2-7,TRBV20-1,.,.,CSATPGGYEQYF,TGCAGTGCTACTCCCGGCGGCTACGAGCAGTACTTC
TRBJ1-1,TRBV29-1,.,.,CSVAGRLNTEAFF,TGCAGCGTAGCGGGACGGTTGAACACTGAAGCTTTCTTT
TRBJ1-1,TRBV29-1,.,.,CSVEDPGREAFF,TGCAGCGTTGAAGATCCCGGACGGGAAGCTTTCTTT
TRBJ2-7,TRBV19,.,TRBD1,CASKSDRGHYEQYF,TGTGCCAGCAAATCGGACAGGGGGCACTACGAGCAGTACTTC
TRBJ2-2,TRBV9,many,.,CASSEAQEGGNTGELFF,TGTGCCAGCAGCGAGGCTCAAGAAGGGGGGAACACCGGGGAGCTGTTTTTT
TRBJ2-7,TRBV29-1,.,.,CSLAGGHYEQYF,TGCAGCTTGGCCGGAGGACACTACGAGCAGTACTTC
TRBJ2-7,TRBV19,.,.,CASSIGGRGLYEQYF,TGTGCCAGTAGTATCGGGGGGCGGGGACTCTACGAGCAGTACTTC
TRBJ1-1,TRBV6-1,many,.,CASSRDGGNTEAFF,TGTGCCAGCAGCCGGGACGGGGGGAACACTGAAGCTTTCTTT
TRBJ2-7,TRBV10-3,.,.,CAIGGARGDEQYF,TGTGCCATCGGGGGGGCGCGGGGAGACGAGCAGTACTTC
TRBJ2-5,TRBV7-6,many,TRBD1,CATQGASKTQYF,TGTGCCACTCAGGGGGCCTCAAAGACCCAGTACTTC
TRBJ2-1,TRBV19,.,TRBD2,CASLGRCLGRDEQFF,TGTGCCAGTCTGGGTCGGTGCTTGGGGAGGGATGAGCAGTTCTTC
TRBJ1-2,TRBV29-1,.,.,CSVRQSYGYTF,TGCAGCGTCCGACAGTCATATGGCTACACCTTC
TRBJ2-5,TRBV15,.,TRBD1,CATSTSGTGLEAQYF,TGTGCCACCAGCACATCCGGGACAGGGTTGGAGGCCCAGTACTTC
TRBJ1-5,TRBV15,.,.,CATSRDYQPQHF,TGTGCCACCAGCAGAGATTACCAGCCCCAGCATTTT
TRBJ1-2,TRBV6-2/TRBV6-3,many,.,CASSYPSWRVGTNYGYTF,TGTGCCAGCAGTTACCCCTCGTGGAGGGTAGGGACTAACTATGGCTACACCTTC
TRBJ2-7,TRBV7-2,many,.,CASSFISDEQYF,TGTGCCAGCAGCTTCATTTCTGACGAGCAGTACTTC
TRBJ2-2,TRBV7-3,few,.,CASRLGAVTGELFF,TGTGCCAGCAGGCTGGGGGCGGTCACCGGGGAGCTGTTTTTT
TRBJ1-5,TRBV29-1,.,.,CSVVTDGNQPQHF,TGCAGCGTTGTCACAGACGGCAATCAGCCCCAGCATTTT